This T cell receptor (beta chain) was recorded in a study of neurological immune-mediated disorders. In TCRdb, the 5' RACE reads were re-called with MiXCR into one record per CDR3 protein. The repertoire consists of almost 30,000 distinct CDR3 sequences, with 9% to 13% occurring once and the leading ten covering about 6%. The germline V and J ends were trimmed by 6 bases and 0 bases, with 5 bases remaining between them. Germline CDR1 DFQATT, CDR2 SNEGSKA (reference sequence). The CDR3 has 11 residues. Overall study results and limits: It was HTLV-1-associated myelopathy that showed the most TCR clonal expansion, while multiple sclerosis showed the least, falling below healthy controls.

This clonotype came up many times. Its antigen is undetermined. The rearrangement links TRBV20-1 to TRBJ1-1; D not certain. The sequenced sample was PBMCs. The sequence came from a woman aged 55-70 years in good health. The CDR3 sequence: CSARLNTEAFF. The CDR3 DNA reads as TGCAGTGCCCGCCTGAACACTGAAGCTTTCTTT.